This TCR beta chain was profiled in a study of cytomegalovirus exposure and HLA in healthy donors. In germline, CDR1 is SGHRS, CDR2 YFSETQ. CDR3 length: 15 amino acids. Between the trimmed V and J ends, which lost 0 bases and 4 bases, there was a span of 8 bases. Vbeta (60) and Jbeta (13) primers were used in the PCR. Libraries were prepared by immunoSEQ multiplex PCR; TCRdb keeps only in-frame clonotypes and omits some of them. The sample includes 100,000 to 150,000 clones, approximately 72% of them seen just once. Material: PBMCs. The TCR sequence derives from a human donor in good health. V is TRBV5-1 and J is TRBJ1-6, with no clear D. The CDR3 DNA is TGCGCCAGCAGCTTGGACAGCTTTTATAATTCACCCCTCCACTTT. This translates into CASSLDSFYNSPLHF.